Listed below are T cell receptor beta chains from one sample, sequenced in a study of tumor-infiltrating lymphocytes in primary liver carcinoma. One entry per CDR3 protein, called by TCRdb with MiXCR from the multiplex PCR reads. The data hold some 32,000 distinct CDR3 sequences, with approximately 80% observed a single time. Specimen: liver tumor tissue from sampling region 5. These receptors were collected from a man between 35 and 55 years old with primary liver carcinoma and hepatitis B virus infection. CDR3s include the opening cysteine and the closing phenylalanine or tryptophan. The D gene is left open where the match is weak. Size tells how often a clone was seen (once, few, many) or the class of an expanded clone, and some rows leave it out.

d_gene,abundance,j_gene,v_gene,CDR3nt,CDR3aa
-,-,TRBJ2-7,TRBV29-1,TGCAGCGTATTCAACAACTCCTACGGGCAGTACTTC,CSVFNNSYGQYF
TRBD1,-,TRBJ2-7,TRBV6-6,TGCGCCAGCAGTTGCGGGAGAGGGACAGGGGACGCCTACGAGCAGTACTTC,CASSCGRGTGDAYEQYF
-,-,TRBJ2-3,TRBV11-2,TGTGCCAGCAGCCCAGTTGGGAGAGGGGTCCCAGATACGCAGTATTTT,CASSPVGRGVPDTQYF
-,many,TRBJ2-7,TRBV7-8,TGTGCCAGCAGCCAGGTGGGCGAGCAGTACTTC,CASSQVGEQYF
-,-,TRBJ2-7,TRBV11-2,TGTGTCAGCAGCTTAGAGTCCGGGATCCCTTGCGAGCAGTACTTC,CVSSLESGIPCEQYF
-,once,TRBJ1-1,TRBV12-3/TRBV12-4,TGTGCCAGCAGTTCGGCCGCGGGAGAGGCTTTCTTT,CASSSAAGEAFF
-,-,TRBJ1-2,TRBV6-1,TGTGCAAGCAATGAGCGGGTGTCTAATGGATACACCTTC,CASNERVSNGYTF
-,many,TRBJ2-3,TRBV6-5,TGTGCCAGCAGTTACTTCCATCCAGGGACAGATACGCAGTATTTT,CASSYFHPGTDTQYF
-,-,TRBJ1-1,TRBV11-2,TGTGCCTGCAGTCGGCCGAACAGGGAATCTTTCTTT,CACSRPNRESFF
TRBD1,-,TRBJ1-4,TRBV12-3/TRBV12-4,TGTGCCAGCAGTCTACCGGACAGGGTAGCGAAAAAACTGTTTTTT,CASSLPDRVAKKLFF
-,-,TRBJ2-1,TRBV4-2,TGTGCCAGCAGCGTCGGTGTAAATGAGCAGTTCTTC,CASSVGVNEQFF
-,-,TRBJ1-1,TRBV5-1,TGCGCCAGCAGCGTAACTGAAAGGGGCTGGACTTTCTTT,CASSVTERGWTFF